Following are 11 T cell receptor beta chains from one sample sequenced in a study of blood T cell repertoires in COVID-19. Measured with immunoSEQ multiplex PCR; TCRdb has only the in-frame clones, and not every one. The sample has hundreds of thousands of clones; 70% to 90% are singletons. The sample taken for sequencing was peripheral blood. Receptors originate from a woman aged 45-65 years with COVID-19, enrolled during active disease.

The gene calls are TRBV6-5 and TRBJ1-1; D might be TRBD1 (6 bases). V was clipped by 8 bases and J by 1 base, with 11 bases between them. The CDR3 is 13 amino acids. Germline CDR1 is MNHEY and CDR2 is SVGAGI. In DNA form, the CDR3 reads TGTGCCAGCCACAGGGTGGAGAACACTGAAGCTTTCTTT. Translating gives CASHRVENTEAFF.

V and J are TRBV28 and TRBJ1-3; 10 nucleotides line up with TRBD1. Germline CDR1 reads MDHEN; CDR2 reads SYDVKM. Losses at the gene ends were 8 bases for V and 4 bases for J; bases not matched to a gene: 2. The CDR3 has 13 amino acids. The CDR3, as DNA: TGTGCCAGCGGGACAGGGGTGGGAAACACCATATATTTT. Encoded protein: CASGTGVGNTIYF.

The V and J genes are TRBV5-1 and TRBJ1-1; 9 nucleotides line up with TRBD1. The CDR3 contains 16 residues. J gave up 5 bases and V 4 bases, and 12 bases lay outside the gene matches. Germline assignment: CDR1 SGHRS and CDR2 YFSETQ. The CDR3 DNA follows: TGCGCCAGCAGCGTACTACAGGGGGCGGGAGCTACTGAAGCTTTCTTT. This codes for CASSVLQGAGATEAFF.

The CDR3 spells CAVLTGNSNQPQHF. As DNA, the CDR3 is TGTGCCGTGTTGACAGGGAATAGCAATCAGCCCCAGCATTTT. The V call is TRBV30, the J call TRBJ1-5; TRBD1 matches at 7 bases. Germline trimming cut 8 bases from V and 0 bases from J; bases unmatched to any gene: 7. The CDR3 length is 14 residues. CDR1 GTSNPN and CDR2 SVGIG come from the germline V gene (reference sequence).

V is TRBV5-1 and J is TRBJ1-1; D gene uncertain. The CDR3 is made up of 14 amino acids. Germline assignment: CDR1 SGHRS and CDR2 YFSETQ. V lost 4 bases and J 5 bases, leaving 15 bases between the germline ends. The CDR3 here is CASSEARGGTEAFF. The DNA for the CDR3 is TGCGCCAGCAGCGAGGCTCGAGGCGGGACTGAAGCTTTCTTT.

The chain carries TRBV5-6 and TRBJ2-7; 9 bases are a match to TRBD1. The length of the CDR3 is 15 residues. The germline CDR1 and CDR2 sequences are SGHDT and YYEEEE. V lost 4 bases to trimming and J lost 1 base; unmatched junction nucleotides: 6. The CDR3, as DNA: TGTGCCAGCAGCGCCGGGACAGGGATATCCTACGAGCAGTACTTC. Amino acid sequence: CASSAGTGISYEQYF.

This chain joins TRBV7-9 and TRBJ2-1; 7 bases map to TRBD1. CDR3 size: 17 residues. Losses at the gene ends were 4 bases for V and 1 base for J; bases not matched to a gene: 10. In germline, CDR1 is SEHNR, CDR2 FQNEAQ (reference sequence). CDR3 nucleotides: TGTGCCAGCAGCTCCGTTAGACAGGGCAGGTCCTACAATGAGCAGTTCTTC. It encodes CASSSVRQGRSYNEQFF.

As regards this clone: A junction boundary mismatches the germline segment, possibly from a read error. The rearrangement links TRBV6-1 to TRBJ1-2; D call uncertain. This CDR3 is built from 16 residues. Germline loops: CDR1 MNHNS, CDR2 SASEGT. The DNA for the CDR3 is TGTGCCAGCAGTGGAAGGAACCTCCGGGTTTCCTATCGCTACACCTTC. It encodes CASSGRNLRVSYRYTF.

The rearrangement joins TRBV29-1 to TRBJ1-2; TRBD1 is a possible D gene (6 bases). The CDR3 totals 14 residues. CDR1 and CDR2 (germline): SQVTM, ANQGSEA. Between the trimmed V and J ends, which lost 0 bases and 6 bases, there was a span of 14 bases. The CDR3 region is CSVEDTRGSNGYTF. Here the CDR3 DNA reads TGCAGCGTTGAAGACACGAGGGGGTCGAATGGCTACACCTTC.

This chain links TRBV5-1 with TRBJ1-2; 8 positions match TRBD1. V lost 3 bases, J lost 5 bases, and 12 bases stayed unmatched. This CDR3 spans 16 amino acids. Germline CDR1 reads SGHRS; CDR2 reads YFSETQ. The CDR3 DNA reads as TGCGCCAGCAGCTCCGGGACAGGCCCCTCCGGGTATGGCTACACCTTC. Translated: CASSSGTGPSGYGYTF.

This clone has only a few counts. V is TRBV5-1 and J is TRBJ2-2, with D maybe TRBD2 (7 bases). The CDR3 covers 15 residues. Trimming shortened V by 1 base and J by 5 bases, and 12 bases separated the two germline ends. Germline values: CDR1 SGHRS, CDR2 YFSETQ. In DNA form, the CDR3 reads TGCGCCAGCAGCTTGCGGGGGGCTGGTACCGGGGAGCTGTTTTTT. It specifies CASSLRGAGTGELFF.